This entry is about one T cell receptor (beta chain). The data originate from a study of blood T cell repertoires in COVID-19. On the study more broadly: Whether acute or convalescent, the COVID-19 samples came from the United States, Italy and Spain. PBMCs, B-cell-depleted T cells, or T cells provided the cDNA or gDNA that made up the material.

In the original workflow: By means of reference gene primer amplification, nucleated cell counts were estimated. This table comes from immunoSEQ multiplex PCR, and its TCRdb copy is limited to in-frame clones, with some not included. D and trimming come from the DNA, and the V and J calls and clone size come from that table. The sample shows some 150,000 clones, around 83% of them seen only once. The CDR3 extends over 11 amino acids. After removal of 6 bases from V and 9 bases from J, the junction contained 2 bases not matched to a gene. Germline V CDR1 and CDR2: ENHRY, SYGVKD. The sequence came from a human donor with acute or convalescent COVID-19. The donor label of this sample is uncertain. The chain links TRBV10-3 to TRBJ2-1; TRBD1 matches 7 bases. The sequenced sample was peripheral blood. This chain's CDR3 is CAIRGQSEQFF. CDR3 coding DNA: TGTGCCATCAGGGGACAGAGTGAGCAGTTCTTC.